This T cell receptor (beta chain) came from a study of tumor-infiltrating lymphocytes in oesophageal squamous cell carcinoma (dated by TCRdb to the mid-2010s). Receptors were amplified or captured by PCR. For sequencing, an Illumina HiSeq 2000 was employed. TCRdb reprocessed the public reads (quality trimming at Q25 with fastp, clone calling with MiXCR) and kept in-frame beta chains. Rows with one shared CDR3 protein collapse into an entry with the most common genes and DNA. This sample lists over 20,000 distinct CDR3 sequences; around two fifths were detected once. The ten biggest clones cover less than 45% of the sample. As to this clonotype: Which antigen it targets is not known. There are no base qualities to consult, and no much larger clone falls within one base.

The sequencing sample was made of esophageal tumor tissue. The sequence was obtained from a male donor with esophageal squamous cell carcinoma.

Read as DNA, the sequence is TGTGCCAGCAGCATGACCGGGACAGGGGGTGAGACCCAGTACTTC. The resulting protein is CASSMTGTGGETQYF. The sequence is built from TRBV5-3 and TRBJ2-7; the junction holds 11 bases that match TRBD1. Gene TRBJ2-5 matches the end of the DNA better, so the J call may be wrong. TRBV5-3 is filed as an ORF, its function uncertain. The CDR3 runs 15 amino acids, cysteine and phenylalanine included. Only the CDR3 portion is preserved as DNA: 45 bases, with reading frame beginning at the first base.